One sample yielded the 23 T cell receptor beta chains listed below, sequenced in a study of T cell responses to AZD1222 COVID-19 vaccine. Data came from immunoSEQ multiplex PCR; TCRdb stores just in-frame clones and leaves some out. The sample contains more than 85,000 clones, 88% of which appear only once. The specimen comprised peripheral blood, sampled on day 0 of AZD1222 vaccination. These receptor sequences come from an adult in good health.

This clone was picked up one time. This rearrangement joins TRBV9 to TRBJ1-1; D gene uncertain. The CDR3 runs 14 residues. Germline CDR1 and CDR2: SGDLS and YYNGEE. Trimming took 0 bases from V and 0 from J, leaving 6 bases between them. CDR3 DNA: TGTGCCAGCAGCGTAGGTAACATGAACACTGAAGCTTTCTTT. It specifies CASSVGNMNTEAFF.

This chain uses TRBV10-3 with TRBJ1-1; D gene uncertain. Trimming removed 4 bases from V and 3 bases from J, with 18 bases in between. CDR1 is ENHRY and CDR2 is SYGVKD in the germline V gene. The CDR3 extends over 16 amino acids. As DNA, the CDR3 is TGTGCCATCAGTGGAGGGCGGGGAGTCGACCACACTGAAGCTTTCTTT. This sequence encodes CAISGGRGVDHTEAFF.

This CDR3 is CASRKGVRTNEKLFF. In DNA form, the CDR3 reads TGTGCCAGCAGGAAGGGTGTCAGAACTAATGAAAAACTGTTTTTT. The chain couples TRBV6-5 to TRBJ1-4; no clear D. This CDR3 is 15 amino acids long. CDR1 and CDR2 (germline): MNHEY, SVGAGI. The V end lost 6 bases, the J end lost 1 base, and 12 bases lay between the germline ends.

In this sample, this clone turned up once. The chain joins TRBV5-6 to TRBJ1-1; D unclear. The V end lost 0 bases, the J end lost 2 bases, and 11 bases lay between the germline ends. There are 15 residues in the CDR3. Germline CDR1 and CDR2: SGHDT and YYEEEE. The CDR3 DNA is TGTGCCAGCAGCTTGGTATATGAAACTAACACTGAAGCTTTCTTT. Translated, it gives CASSLVYETNTEAFF.

J is TRBJ1-1 and V is TRBV6-5; unclear D gene. CDR1 is MNHEY, CDR2 SVGAGI, per germline. This CDR3 spans 14 amino acids. Trimming shortened V by 3 bases and J by 3 bases, and 11 bases separated the two germline ends. CDR3 in DNA: TGTGCCAGCAGTTATTGGCGGTCCGACACTGAAGCTTTCTTT. Encoded protein: CASSYWRSDTEAFF.

This chain uses TRBV15 with TRBJ1-5, with 8 bases that match TRBD1. CDR1 is LNHNV and CDR2 is YYDKDF in the germline V gene (reference sequence). This CDR3 has 18 amino acids. The ends lost 4 bases at V and 2 bases at J; junction bases unmatched: 13. The chain's CDR3 is CATSNQRQGRLGNQPQHF. CDR3 DNA sequence: TGTGCCACCAGCAACCAGCGACAGGGGCGGCTGGGCAATCAGCCCCAGCATTTT.

The rearrangement joins TRBV27 to TRBJ2-5; tentative D call: TRBD2 (5 bases). V was pared by 8 bases and J by 1 base, with 8 bases between. The germline V gene has CDR1 MNHEY and CDR2 SMNVEV (reference sequence). This CDR3 region has 12 residues. Here the CDR3 DNA reads TGTGCCAGCCGCGGGTTCCAAGAGACCCAGTACTTC. It is translated as CASRGFQETQYF.

The V and J genes are TRBV11-2 and TRBJ2-7; 9 nucleotides align to TRBD2. The V gene end was trimmed by 6 bases and the J gene end by 12 bases; junction bases not matched to a gene: 18. This CDR3 has 15 residues. The germline CDR1 and CDR2 sequences are SGHAT and FQNNGV. CDR3 sequence reads: CASSSGLAGILRRYF. DNA of the CDR3: TGTGCCAGCAGTTCGGGGCTAGCGGGGATCCTACGAAGGTACTTC.

This sequence joins TRBV9 and TRBJ1-2; tentative D call: TRBD1 (6 bases). The CDR3 contains 14 residues. The V and J ends lost 5 bases and 3 bases respectively, with 14 bases between them. Germline V gives CDR1 SGDLS, CDR2 YYNGEE. The CDR3 bases are TGTGCCAGCAGGGGGGCCGGGCCCTACTATGGCTACACCTTC. Amino acids: CASRGAGPYYGYTF.

The chain joins TRBV12-3 or TRBV12-4 to TRBJ1-1; D not certain. The CDR3 contains 13 residues. Trimming took off 3 bases at V and 5 bases at J, with 10 bases between the two ends. For the CDR3, the DNA is TGTGCCAGCAGTTTTAAATGGAGGACTGAAGCTTTCTTT. Amino acid sequence: CASSFKWRTEAFF.

The genes are TRBV12-3 or TRBV12-4 and TRBJ2-7, with a tentative D call TRBD2 (6 bases). This CDR3 region has 13 residues. Trimming shortened V by 5 bases and J by 5 bases, and 13 bases separated the two germline ends. The CDR3 DNA is TGTGCCAGCAGTGGGCCTAGCGTCCACGAGCAGTACTTC. Its protein is CASSGPSVHEQYF.

The table lists this clone with a count of one. J is TRBJ2-7 and V is TRBV4-1; the D gene is possibly TRBD1 (5 bases). The germline CDR1 and CDR2 sequences are MGHRA and YSYEKL. V shed 3 bases and J shed 6 bases, with 15 bases lying between them. There are 14 residues in the CDR3. CDR3: CASSQDTDNGEQYF. CDR3 coding DNA: TGCGCCAGCAGCCAGGACACTGACAACGGCGAGCAGTACTTC.

The V call is TRBV21-1, the J call TRBJ2-7; the table's D call, TRBD1, was not checked against the DNA. TRBV21-1 is given as a pseudogene. The length of the CDR3 is 16 residues. CDR3 residues: CASSKEASAGCYEQYF. DNA for the CDR3: TGTGCCAGCAGCAAAGAGGCGTCAGCAGGATGTTACGAGCAGTACTTC.

This clone was counted between two and nine times. The chain couples TRBV19 to TRBJ1-4, with D perhaps TRBD1 (6 bases). Germline V CDR1 and CDR2: LNHDA, SQIVND (reference sequence). The V gene lost 3 bases and the J gene lost 5 bases, with 16 bases spanning the gap. This CDR3 comprises 16 residues. The CDR3 DNA follows: TGTGCCAGTAGTATGAGCGTCAGGGGCGTGAATGAAAAACTGTTTTTT. This encodes CASSMSVRGVNEKLFF.

This chain uses TRBV5-4 with TRBJ2-1; 13 bases are a match to TRBD2. Germline CDR1 SGHNT, CDR2 YYREEE (reference sequence). CDR3 length equals 17 residues. Trimming took 4 bases from V and 8 from J; bases not matched to a gene: 12. The CDR3 region is CASSIGPGLAGMDEQFF. In DNA, the CDR3 is TGTGCCAGCAGCATAGGACCGGGACTAGCGGGAATGGATGAGCAGTTCTTC. Using reference TRBV5-4 and TRBJ2-1 for the parts outside the CDR3, the full variable domain is ETGVTQSPTHLIKTRGQQVTLRCSSQSGHNTVSWYQQALGQGPQFIFQYYREEENGRGNFPPRFSGLQFPNYSSELNVNALELDDSALYLCASSIGPGLAGMDEQFFGPGTRLTVL.

This chain joins TRBV6-5 and TRBJ1-3, with 7 bases that match TRBD1. Germline CDR1 reads MNHEY; CDR2 reads SVGAGI. The ends lost 6 bases at V and 1 base at J; junction bases unmatched: 6. This CDR3 has 15 amino acids. The CDR3 sequence is CASSLTGLSGNTIYF. As DNA, the CDR3 is TGTGCCAGCAGCCTGACAGGGTTATCTGGAAACACCATATATTTT.

This rearrangement joins TRBV4-1 to TRBJ2-7; D is possibly TRBD1 or TRBD2 (5 bases each). The ends were cut back, 0 bases at V and 5 bases at J, with 8 bases in the middle. Germline V gene data show CDR1 as MGHRA and CDR2 as YSYEKL. CDR3 size: 13 residues. The CDR3 DNA reads TGCGCCAGCAGCCAAGATCGGGGCGACGAGCAGTACTTC. Translated: CASSQDRGDEQYF.

The rearrangement uses TRBV10-1 and TRBJ2-7, with 8 bases identical to TRBD1. Germline V gives CDR1 WNHNN, CDR2 SYGVQD (reference sequence). The CDR3 runs to 15 residues. J was trimmed by 6 bases and V by 2 bases; bases with no gene match: 9. CDR3 in amino acids: CASSELRTGLGEQYF. The CDR3 region has the DNA TGCGCCAGCAGTGAGCTCAGGACAGGGCTCGGCGAGCAGTACTTC.

This chain connects TRBV3-1 (or the pseudogene TRBV3-2) to TRBJ1-4; no firm D call. V was trimmed by 1 base and J by 7 bases, leaving 10 bases between them. This CDR3 spans 14 amino acids. Germline V gene data show CDR1 as LGHDT and CDR2 as YNNKEL (reference sequence). The CDR3 sequence is CASSQGAGSEKLFF. The DNA of the CDR3 is TGTGCCAGCAGCCAAGGTGCAGGCAGTGAAAAACTGTTTTTT.

This rearrangement joins TRBV25-1 to TRBJ2-1; the D gene is possibly TRBD1 (6 bases). The germline V gene encodes CDR1 MGHDK and CDR2 SYGVNS. The CDR3 has 12 residues. Trimming stripped 10 bases from V and 9 bases from J, with 16 bases between. The CDR3 DNA is TGTGCCACCGAATCGACAGGATCTGAGCAGTTCTTC. It codes for CATESTGSEQFF.

This chain connects TRBV7-6 to TRBJ1-4, with D maybe TRBD1 (5 bases). Trimming took off 2 bases at V and 0 bases at J, with 16 bases between the two ends. This CDR3 contains 18 residues. Germline lookup yields CDR1 SGHVS and CDR2 FNYEAQ. The CDR3: CASSLRGGAAPTNEKLFF. CDR3 in DNA: TGTGCCAGCAGCTTAAGGGGTGGGGCAGCACCAACTAATGAAAAACTGTTTTTT.

The V call is TRBV5-6, the J call TRBJ1-2, with D unclear. V was shortened by 1 base and J by 3 bases, with 13 bases between the two germline ends. CDR3 length: 15 amino acids. CDR1 SGHDT and CDR2 YYEEEE come from the germline V gene. CDR3 nucleotides: TGTGCCAGCAGCTTGTTAAGTCTATTGGACTATGGCTACACCTTC. Translating gives CASSLLSLLDYGYTF.

V usage is TRBV4-1 and J usage is TRBJ1-2, with D tentatively TRBD1 (5 bases). From germline, CDR1 is MGHRA and CDR2 YSYEKL. V lost 4 bases and J lost 5, with 14 bases in between. This CDR3 has 14 residues. The CDR3 region has the DNA TGCGCCAGCAGCCCTGTTCGGGACCTTTATGGCTACACCTTC. It translates to CASSPVRDLYGYTF.